This TCR beta chain was sequenced for a study of T cell responses to AZD1222 COVID-19 vaccine. Here immunoSEQ multiplex PCR was the method, and the copy in TCRdb shows in-frame clones only, minus some. The sample carries around 80,000 clones, 83% recorded once. Germline V gene sequence: CDR1 SGHTA, CDR2 FQGNSA. Trimming pared 5 bases from V and 0 bases from J, leaving 8 bases between. The CDR3 covers 14 residues. The sample in question was peripheral blood, obtained 28 days after the second AZD1222 dose. This sequence was found in an adult who received the AZD1222 COVID-19 vaccine. V usage is TRBV7-2 and J usage is TRBJ1-3; no clear D. The CDR3 reads CASSQSGSGNTIYF. CDR3 coding DNA: TGTGCCAGCAGCCAAAGTGGCTCTGGAAACACCATATATTTT.